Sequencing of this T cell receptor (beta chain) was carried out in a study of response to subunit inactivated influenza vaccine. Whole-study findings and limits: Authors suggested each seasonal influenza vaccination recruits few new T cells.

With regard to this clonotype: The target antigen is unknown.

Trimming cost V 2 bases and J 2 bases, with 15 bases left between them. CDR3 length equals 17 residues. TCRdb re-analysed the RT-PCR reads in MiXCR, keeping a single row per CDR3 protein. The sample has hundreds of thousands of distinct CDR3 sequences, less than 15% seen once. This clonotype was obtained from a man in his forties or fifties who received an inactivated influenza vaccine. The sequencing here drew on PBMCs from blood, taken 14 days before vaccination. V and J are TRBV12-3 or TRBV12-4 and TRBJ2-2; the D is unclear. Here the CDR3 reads CASSLMSMAENTGELFF. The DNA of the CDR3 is TGTGCCAGCAGTTTAATGTCAATGGCAGAAAACACCGGGGAGCTGTTTTTT.